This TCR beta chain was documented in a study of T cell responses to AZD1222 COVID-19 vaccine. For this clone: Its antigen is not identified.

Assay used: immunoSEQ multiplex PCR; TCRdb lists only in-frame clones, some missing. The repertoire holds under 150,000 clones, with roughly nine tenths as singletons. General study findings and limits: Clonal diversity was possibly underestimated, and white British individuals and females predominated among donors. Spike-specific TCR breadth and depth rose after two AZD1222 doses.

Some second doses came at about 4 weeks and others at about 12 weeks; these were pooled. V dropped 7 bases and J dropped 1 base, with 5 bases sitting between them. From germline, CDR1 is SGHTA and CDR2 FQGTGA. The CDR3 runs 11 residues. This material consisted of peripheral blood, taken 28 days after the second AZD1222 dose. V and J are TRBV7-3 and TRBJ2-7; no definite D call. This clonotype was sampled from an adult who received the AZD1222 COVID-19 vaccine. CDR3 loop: CASNRSYEQYV. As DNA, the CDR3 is TGTGCCAGCAACCGATCCTACGAGCAGTACGTC.